The 5 T cell receptor beta chains below were found in one sample sequenced in a study of T cells after yellow fever vaccination. TCRdb re-analysed the 5' RACE reads in MiXCR, keeping a single row per CDR3 protein. The sample lists about 580,000 distinct CDR3 sequences; around 16% were seen once. Sample: PBMCs, taken about 5 days after the first yellow fever vaccination. The receptors shown here come from a young man who received the YFV17D yellow fever vaccine.

Many counts were recorded for this clonotype. This sequence joins TRBV11-1 and TRBJ1-1, with 7 bases lining up with TRBD1. The germline V gene has CDR1 SGHAT and CDR2 FQDESV (reference sequence). The CDR3 spans 13 residues. The J segment lost 5 bases and the V segment lost 6 bases, leaving 6 bases of the junction unmatched. CDR3 DNA: TGTGCCAGCAGGAGACAGGGCCGTACTGAAGCTTTCTTT. This gives the protein CASRRQGRTEAFF.

In its sample, this clonotype was seen many times. The chain employs TRBV11-2 and TRBJ2-1; D is unclear. Germline loops: CDR1 SGHAT, CDR2 FQNNGV. The CDR3 length is 14 residues. V was clipped by 1 base and J by 12 bases, with 16 bases between them. The CDR3 sequence: CASSLGDFTSGQFF. The CDR3 DNA reads TGTGCCAGCAGCTTAGGAGACTTCACCTCCGGGCAGTTCTTC. Drawing the rest from reference TRBV11-2 and TRBJ2-1, the complete variable domain is EAGVAQSPRYKIIEKRQSVAFWCNPISGHATLYWYQQILGQGPKLLIQFQNNGVVDDSQLPKDRFSAERLKGVDSTLKIQPAKLEDSAVYLCASSLGDFTSGQFFGPGTRLTVL.

To note about this clonotype: A read error may explain this, as a much larger clone is one base away. The gene calls are TRBV5-8 and TRBJ2-3, with a possible D match to TRBD2 (5 bases). The CDR3 totals 12 residues. Germline CDR1 and CDR2: SGHTS and YDEGEE. CDR3 sequence reads: CAISRSADTQYF. The CDR3 nucleotides are TGTGCCATCAGCCGTAGCGCAGATACGCAGTATTTT.

This clonotype was seen repeatedly, ten times or more. The chain is built from TRBV6-1 and TRBJ1-2; D not resolved. CDR3 length: 14 residues. The germline V gene has CDR1 MNHNS and CDR2 SASEGT. V shed 5 bases and J shed 5 bases, with 15 bases lying between them. The CDR3 nucleotides are TGTGCCAGCAGTCTCGCCGGCCGGAAGTATGGCTACACCTTC. It specifies CASSLAGRKYGYTF.

V and J are TRBV10-3 and TRBJ2-3; no definite D call. Germline lookup yields CDR1 ENHRY and CDR2 SYGVKD. The CDR3 spans 15 residues. V gave up 4 bases and J gave up 3 bases, with 14 bases separating them. CDR3 sequence: CAISARNVPTDTQYF. The CDR3 coding sequence is TGTGCCATCAGTGCTAGGAACGTTCCGACAGATACGCAGTATTTT.